The 18 T cell receptor beta chains below were found in one sample sequenced in a study of vaccination and CD4 T cells after COVID-19. These receptors have no identified antigens. With the Oncomine TCR Beta short-read assay, DNA from cultured CD4+ T cells was sequenced. TCRdb recomputed calls from the PCR reads with MiXCR, one row per CDR3 protein. The sample records 9,500 to 13,000 distinct CDR3 sequences, less than 65% being singletons. Stated treatment: approximately 9-day PBMC culture with coronavirus spike peptide pools or control peptides (ViraFEST assay). Specimen: CD4+ T cells from blood, cultured in vitro, collected before SARS-CoV-2 vaccination. These receptors were taken from a human donor who had recovered from COVID-19.

The CDR3, as DNA: TGTGCCAGCAGCTTAGTAACCGGGACTAGATACAATGAGCAGTTCTTC. Translating it yields CASSLVTGTRYNEQFF. The V gene is TRBV7-9, the J gene TRBJ2-1; the match to TRBD2 covers 8 bases. Trimming cost V 1 base and J 4 bases; bases outside gene matches: 6. Germline-derived CDR1 and CDR2 are SEHNR and FQNEAQ (reference sequence). This CDR3 spans 16 amino acids.

V and J are TRBV5-6 and TRBJ2-7; TRBD2 matches at 8 bases. Per the germline V gene, CDR1 is SGHDT and CDR2 is YYEEEE. CDR3 size: 15 residues. The trim removed 2 bases at V and 3 bases at J, leaving 7 bases unmatched. CDR3 sequence (DNA): TGTGCCAGCAGCTTAGGCGGGAGGTCTTACTACGAGCAGTACTTC. Its protein is CASSLGGRSYYEQYF.

The CDR3 sequence is CASSPQGTSYSEAFF. The CDR3 region has the DNA TGTGCCAGCAGTCCACAGGGGACCTCTTACTCTGAAGCTTTCTTT. The V and J genes are TRBV12-3 or TRBV12-4 and TRBJ1-1, with 7 bases identical to TRBD1. The V and J ends lost 5 bases and 6 bases, in that order; junction bases with no gene match: 12. The CDR3 consists of 15 residues.

V gene TRBV19 combines with J gene TRBJ2-2, with unresolved D. The CDR3 extends over 14 amino acids. Germline assignment: CDR1 LNHDA and CDR2 SQIVND (reference sequence). V dropped 1 base and J dropped 4 bases, with 7 bases sitting between them. CDR3 nucleotides: TGTGCCAGTAGTATAGGTGTACGCACCGGGGAGCTGTTTTTT. This gives the protein CASSIGVRTGELFF.

This clonotype was detected a few times. The genes are TRBV4-3 and TRBJ2-5; 7 nucleotides line up with TRBD2. Germline V gives CDR1 LGHNA, CDR2 YSLEER. After removal of 1 base from V and 4 bases from J, the junction contained 3 bases not matched to a gene. CDR3 length equals 14 residues. The CDR3 DNA reads as TGCGCCAGCAGCCAAGCGGGAGGTGGAGAGACCCAGTACTTC. Residues: CASSQAGGGETQYF.

The V gene is TRBV19, the J gene TRBJ1-1; D unresolved. The germline V gene has CDR1 LNHDA and CDR2 SQIVND (reference sequence). Trimming took off 2 bases at V and 0 bases at J, with 13 bases between the two ends. The CDR3 contains 16 residues. The CDR3, as DNA: TGTGCCAGTAGTATAAACTCCCAAGAGATGAACACTGAAGCTTTCTTT. Protein: CASSINSQEMNTEAFF.

The V call is TRBV20-1, the J call TRBJ1-4; D perhaps matches TRBD1 (5 bases). The V end lost 0 bases, the J end lost 7 bases, and 12 bases lay between the germline ends. This CDR3 has 14 residues. The germline CDR1 and CDR2 sequences are DFQATT and SNEGSKA (reference sequence). For the CDR3, the DNA is TGCAGTGCTAGAGATGGGGGGGGTGGTGAAAAACTGTTTTTT. Protein product: CSARDGGGGEKLFF.

In DNA, the CDR3 is TGTGCCAGCAGTTTGGAGGTTCAGCCCCAGCATTTT. Translation gives CASSLEVQPQHF. The chain is built from TRBV28 and TRBJ1-5, with D uncertain. Germline V CDR1 and CDR2: MDHEN, SYDVKM. The germline V and J ends were trimmed by 3 bases and 6 bases, with 6 bases remaining between them. The CDR3 totals 12 residues.

There are a few counts of this clonotype. The chain joins TRBV15 to TRBJ1-2; D gene uncertain. V dropped 5 bases and J dropped 8 bases, with 12 bases sitting between them. The CDR3 contains 12 residues. The germline V gene encodes CDR1 LNHNV and CDR2 YYDKDF (reference sequence). CDR3 nucleotides: TGTGCCACCAGCGCGGGGTTTAGAGGCTACACCTTC. Translating it yields CATSAGFRGYTF.

The chain employs TRBV7-9 and TRBJ2-7; D possibly corresponds to TRBD2 (6 bases). The V gene's germline CDR1 is SEHNR and CDR2 FQNEAQ (reference sequence). CDR3 length: 15 residues. The V gene lost 5 bases and the J gene lost 4 bases, with 18 bases spanning the gap. This chain's CDR3 is CASSPGVLHGYEQYF. CDR3 sequence (DNA): TGTGCCAGCAGCCCGGGGGTCCTGCACGGTTACGAGCAGTACTTC.

This clonotype was seen a few times. V usage is TRBV20-1 and J usage is TRBJ2-3; perhaps D is TRBD1 or TRBD2 (6 bases each). The germline gives CDR1 DFQATT, CDR2 SNEGSKA (reference sequence). V was pared by 6 bases and J by 5 bases, with 15 bases between. This CDR3 is built from 13 residues. The CDR3 bases are TGCAGTGCATTTTGGGGGGCCGGAGATACGCAGTATTTT. It specifies CSAFWGAGDTQYF.

The chain employs TRBV30 and TRBJ1-1; D is possibly TRBD1 (6 bases). From germline, CDR1 is GTSNPN and CDR2 SVGIG (reference sequence). CDR3 length equals 13 residues. The ends were cut back, 5 bases at V and 1 base at J, with 11 bases in the middle. The CDR3 sequence: CAWGRTENTEAFF. For the CDR3, the DNA is TGTGCCTGGGGGAGGACAGAGAACACTGAAGCTTTCTTT.

The V gene is TRBV7-3, the J gene TRBJ2-3; 7 bases are a match to TRBD1. The CDR3 runs to 15 residues. Germline assignment: CDR1 SGHTA and CDR2 FQGTGA. Germline trimming cut 1 base from V and 2 bases from J; bases unmatched to any gene: 3. The CDR3 bases are TGTGCCAGCAGCTTAAGGGGACAGACCACAGATACGCAGTATTTT. Amino acid sequence: CASSLRGQTTDTQYF.

This clonotype was observed a handful of times. This sequence joins TRBV2 and TRBJ2-1, with D perhaps being TRBD1 or TRBD2 (5 bases each). Germline V lookup: CDR1 SNHLY, CDR2 FYNNEI. Trimming removed 4 bases at V and 1 base at J, with 8 bases between. The CDR3 length is 14 residues. CDR3 residues: CASSGGFSYNEQFF. As DNA, the CDR3 is TGTGCCAGCAGTGGGGGGTTTTCCTACAATGAGCAGTTCTTC.

This sequence joins TRBV5-4 and TRBJ2-5; D may be TRBD1 or TRBD2 (5 bases each). The CDR3 is 15 amino acids. Per the germline V gene, CDR1 is SGHNT and CDR2 is YYREEE (reference sequence). V lost 1 base and J lost 1, with 11 bases in between. In DNA form, the CDR3 reads TGTGCCAGCAGCTTGCGAACTGGGACCCAAGAGACCCAGTACTTC. Translation: CASSLRTGTQETQYF.

The rearrangement joins TRBV12-3 or TRBV12-4 to TRBJ1-2; D remains ambiguous. Trimming took off 8 bases at V and 1 base at J, with 8 bases between the two ends. This CDR3 contains 12 residues. CDR3 DNA sequence: TGTGCCAGCGGAGAAATTAACTATGGCTACACCTTC. This encodes CASGEINYGYTF.

The rearrangement joins TRBV7-9 to TRBJ1-2; 9 bases are shared with TRBD1. The CDR3 sequence is 14 residues long. Per germline, CDR1 SEHNR and CDR2 FQNEAQ (reference sequence). Trimming removed 6 bases from V and 10 bases from J; junction bases left unmatched: 12. The CDR3: CASRRADRGVIYTF. The CDR3 DNA is TGTGCCAGCAGACGAGCGGACAGGGGAGTTATCTACACCTTC.

This chain connects TRBV20-1 to TRBJ2-1; D is undetermined. V lost 6 bases to trimming and J lost 1 base, with 16 bases between them. This CDR3 region has 15 residues. Germline lookup yields CDR1 DFQATT and CDR2 SNEGSKA (reference sequence). The CDR3 DNA is TGCAGTGCCCCCCCTGCGTCTTGGTCCTACAATGAGCAGTTCTTC. Translation: CSAPPASWSYNEQFF.